This TCR beta chain was profiled in a study of shared clonotypes between healthy human individuals. This CDR3 has 11 amino acids. The ends were cut back, 0 bases at V and 7 bases at J, with 3 bases in the middle. Germline V gives CDR1 MGHDK, CDR2 SYGVNS. Naive CD8 cells were CD45RO-negative, positively selected for CCR7, excluding terminally differentiated effector memory CD45RA+ cells. The table came from immunoSEQ multiplex PCR; TCRdb's copy has only in-frame clones and leaves some out. The sample lists some 2 million clones; less than 95% were seen once. The sequence derives from a man younger than 35 in good health. The gene calls are TRBV25-1 and TRBJ1-1; D ambiguous. The material sequenced was naive CD8+ T cells sorted from blood. The CDR3 coding sequence is TGTGCCAGCAGTGAATATGGTGAAGCTTTCTTT. Translating gives CASSEYGEAFF.